The 12 T cell receptor beta chains reported below all come from one sample, sequenced in a study of spatial heterogeneity in lung cancer. TCRdb fed the 5' RACE reads into MiXCR, producing one record per CDR3 protein. In the table there are about 35,000 distinct CDR3 sequences, 3.1% of which are singletons. Time point denoted: sample taken at primary tumor resection. The input for sequencing was normal lung tissue next to the tumor, taken at surgery. These receptors all come from a male donor with early-stage non-small cell lung cancer.

This clonotype came up a few times. The gene calls are TRBV28 and TRBJ2-1; TRBD2 matches at 16 bases. CDR1 is MDHEN and CDR2 is SYDVKM in the germline V gene. The CDR3 sequence is 17 residues long. After removal of 4 bases from V and 10 bases from J, the junction contained 10 bases not matched to a gene. CDR3 residues: CASSSNPGLAGGPEQFF. The CDR3 DNA sequence: TGTGCCAGCAGTTCCAACCCGGGACTAGCGGGAGGGCCAGAGCAGTTCTTC.

This clonotype occurred many times. The chain recombines TRBV14 with TRBJ2-5; no firm D call. The CDR3 is made up of 13 amino acids. V lost 3 bases and J lost 3, with 8 bases in between. The germline CDR1 and CDR2 sequences are SGHDN and FVKESK. As DNA, the CDR3 is TGTGCCAGCAGCCAGGTAGCCAAAGAGACCCAGTACTTC. Translation gives CASSQVAKETQYF. Variable domain in full (rest from reference TRBV14 and TRBJ2-5): EAGVTQFPSHSVIEKGQTVTLRCDPISGHDNLYWYRRVMGKEIKFLLHFVKESKQDESGMPNNRFLAERTGGTYSTLKVQPAELEDSGVYFCASSQVAKETQYFGPGTRLLVL.

The sample holds many counts of this clonotype. The rearrangement joins TRBV5-1 to TRBJ2-7; no clear D gene. Looked up from germline, CDR1 is SGHRS and CDR2 is YFSETQ. CDR3 length equals 14 residues. Deletions cut 4 bases from V and 4 bases from J, with 15 bases between. CDR3 protein: CASSPNGVGYEQYF. The CDR3, as DNA: TGCGCCAGCAGCCCCAATGGGGTAGGATACGAGCAGTACTTC.

The sample holds many counts of this clonotype. The chain recombines TRBV7-2 with TRBJ1-1; maybe TRBD1 (5 bases). The V end lost 7 bases, the J end lost 4 bases, and 16 bases lay between the germline ends. Germline V CDR1 and CDR2: SGHTA, FQGNSA. This CDR3 comprises 14 residues. In nucleotides, the CDR3 is TGTGCCAGCACGCCCGGAGGGGCGCGCACTGAAGCTTTCTTT. The encoded protein is CASTPGGARTEAFF.

The V call is TRBV4-1, the J call TRBJ1-2, with a possible D match to TRBD1 (5 bases). The ends were cut back, 0 bases at V and 5 bases at J, with 13 bases in the middle. This CDR3 has 15 amino acids. Germline values: CDR1 MGHRA, CDR2 YSYEKL. The DNA for the CDR3 is TGCGCCAGCAGCCAAGAACCCACGCGGGGGTATGGCTACACCTTC. The encoded protein is CASSQEPTRGYGYTF.

This clonotype has a count of ten or more. This chain links TRBV20-1 with TRBJ2-5; 10 bases match TRBD2. V lost 5 bases and J lost 4; bases outside the gene matches: 7. CDR3 length: 14 amino acids. Looked up from germline, CDR1 is DFQATT and CDR2 is SNEGSKA (reference sequence). The CDR3 nucleotides read TGCAGTGCTGTAAGCGGGGGGGCTTCAGAGACCCAGTACTTC. Amino acid sequence: CSAVSGGASETQYF.

This clonotype was observed at least ten times. The chain joins TRBV6-6 to TRBJ1-3; D not resolved. Looked up from germline, CDR1 is MNHNY and CDR2 is SVGAGI (reference sequence). The V end lost 7 bases, the J end lost 11 bases, and 12 bases lay between the germline ends. The CDR3 is made up of 11 amino acids. The CDR3, as DNA: TGTGCCAGCACAGGCGGGTTACCCATATATTTT. This sequence encodes CASTGGLPIYF.

This clonotype was recorded at least ten times. The V gene is TRBV28, the J gene TRBJ1-1, with a possible D match to TRBD1 (5 bases). Deletions cut 8 bases from V and 4 bases from J, with 11 bases between. Germline V lookup: CDR1 MDHEN, CDR2 SYDVKM. This CDR3 region has 12 residues. The chain's CDR3 is CASRRDPTEAFF. The CDR3 nucleotides read TGTGCCAGCCGCAGGGACCCCACTGAAGCTTTCTTT.

A note on this clonotype: One base away lies a much larger clone, so this may be a sequencing read error. This rearrangement joins TRBV7-9 to TRBJ2-3; possibly TRBD1 or TRBD2 for D (5 bases each). The CDR3 contains 17 residues. Per germline, CDR1 SEHNR and CDR2 FQNEAQ (reference sequence). In DNA, the CDR3 is TGTGCCAGCAGCTCTTACCCCGACAGCGGACGCACAAATACGCAGTATTTT. This translates into CASSSYPDSGRTNTQYF.

This clonotype was observed many times. The genes are TRBV29-1 and TRBJ2-3; TRBD2 agrees at 9 bases. From germline, CDR1 is SQVTM and CDR2 ANQGSEA. The CDR3 extends over 14 amino acids. Trimming at V came to 6 bases and at J to 4 bases, leaving 8 bases not matched to a gene. The CDR3 nucleotides read TGCAGCGTAGGGACTAGCAGCGCCGCAGATACGCAGTATTTT. It is translated as CSVGTSSAADTQYF.

This clonotype was counted at least ten times. The chain has TRBV29-1 and TRBJ2-7, with D possibly called TRBD1 or TRBD2 (5 bases each). This CDR3 has 14 residues. Looked up from germline, CDR1 is SQVTM and CDR2 is ANQGSEA. V lost 6 bases to trimming and J lost 0 bases, with 15 bases between them. CDR3 sequence: CSVGAGFNSYEQYF. CDR3 coding DNA: TGCAGCGTCGGGGCGGGTTTCAACTCCTACGAGCAGTACTTC.

This clonotype has a count of ten or more. CDR3 nucleotides: TGTGCCAGCAGCTCCCTAGCGGGGGCGAACACCGGGGAGCTGTTTTTT. Protein: CASSSLAGANTGELFF. The gene calls are TRBV7-6 and TRBJ2-2, with 10 positions matching TRBD2. Per germline, CDR1 SGHVS and CDR2 FNYEAQ. Trimming at V came to 4 bases and at J to 0 bases, leaving 2 bases not matched to a gene. The CDR3 extends over 16 amino acids.